The present T cell receptor (beta chain) was sequenced within a study of T cells after yellow fever vaccination. TCRdb re-analysed the 5' RACE reads in MiXCR, keeping a single row per CDR3 protein. This table has around 30,000 distinct CDR3 sequences, about 5% appearing once. This clonotype has a count of ten or more. The CDR3 totals 14 residues. Germline CDR1 is LNHDA and CDR2 is SQIVND (reference sequence). J lost 5 bases, V lost 5 bases, and 8 bases had no gene match. This sequence joins TRBV19 and TRBJ2-5; 7 bases fit TRBD1. The starting material was CD8+ T cells sorted from PBMCs, obtained 10 days after the yellow fever booster vaccination. This receptor was taken from a man aged 25 to 40 who received the YFV17D yellow fever vaccine. The CDR3 loop reads CASSFTGVGETQYF. The CDR3 region has the DNA TGTGCCAGTAGTTTTACAGGGGTTGGGGAGACCCAGTACTTC. The variable domain in full, completed from reference TRBV19 and TRBJ2-5, reads DGGITQSPKYLFRKEGQNVTLSCEQNLNHDAMYWYRQDPGQGLRLIYYSQIVNDFQKGDIAEGYSVSREKKESFPLTVTSAQKNPTAFYLCASSFTGVGETQYFGPGTRLLVL.